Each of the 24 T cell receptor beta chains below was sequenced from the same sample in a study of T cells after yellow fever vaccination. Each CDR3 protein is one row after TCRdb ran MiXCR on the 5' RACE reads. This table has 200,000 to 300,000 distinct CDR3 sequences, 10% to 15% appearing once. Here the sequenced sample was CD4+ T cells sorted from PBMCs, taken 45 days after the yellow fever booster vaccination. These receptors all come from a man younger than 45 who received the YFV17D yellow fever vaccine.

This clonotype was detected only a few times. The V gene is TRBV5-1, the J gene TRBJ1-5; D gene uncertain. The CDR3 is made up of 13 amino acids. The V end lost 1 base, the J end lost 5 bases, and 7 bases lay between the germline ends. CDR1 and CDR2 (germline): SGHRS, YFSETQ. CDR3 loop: CASSLIGDQPQHF. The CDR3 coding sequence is TGCGCCAGCAGCTTGATTGGGGATCAGCCCCAGCATTTT.

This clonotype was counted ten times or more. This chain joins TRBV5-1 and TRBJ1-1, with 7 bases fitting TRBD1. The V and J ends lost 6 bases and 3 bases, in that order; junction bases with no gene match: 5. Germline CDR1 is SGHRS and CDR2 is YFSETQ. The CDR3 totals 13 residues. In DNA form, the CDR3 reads TGCGCCAGCATAGGCCAGGGGGACACTGAAGCTTTCTTT. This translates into CASIGQGDTEAFF. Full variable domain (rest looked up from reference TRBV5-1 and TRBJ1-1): KAGVTQTPRYLIKTRGQQVTLSCSPISGHRSVSWYQQTPGQGLQFLFEYFSETQRNKGNFPGRFSGRQFSNSRSEMNVSTLELGDSALYLCASIGQGDTEAFFGQGTRLTVV.

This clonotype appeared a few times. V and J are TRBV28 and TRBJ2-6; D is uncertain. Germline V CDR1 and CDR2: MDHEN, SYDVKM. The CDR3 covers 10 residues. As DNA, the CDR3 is TGTGGGTCCGGGGCCAACGTCCTGACTTTC. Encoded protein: CGSGANVLTF. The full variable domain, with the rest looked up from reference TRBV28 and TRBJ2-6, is DVKVTQSSRYLVKRTGEKVFLECVQDMDHENMFWYRQDPGLGLRLIYFSYDVKMKEKGDIPEGYSVSREKKERFSLILESASTNQTSMYLCGSGANVLTFGAGSRLTVL.

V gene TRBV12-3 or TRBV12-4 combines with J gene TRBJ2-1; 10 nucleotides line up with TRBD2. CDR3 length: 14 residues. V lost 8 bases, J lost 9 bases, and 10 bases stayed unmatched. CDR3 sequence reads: CASLLLAGWGEQFF. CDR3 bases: TGTGCCAGCCTGCTACTAGCGGGATGGGGTGAGCAGTTCTTC.

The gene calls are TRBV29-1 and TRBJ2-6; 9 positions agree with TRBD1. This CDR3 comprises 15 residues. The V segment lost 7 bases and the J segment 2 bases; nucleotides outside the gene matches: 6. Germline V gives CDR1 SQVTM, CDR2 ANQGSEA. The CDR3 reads CSARQGVAGANVLTF. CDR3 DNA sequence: TGCAGCGCCCGACAGGGGGTCGCTGGGGCCAACGTCCTGACTTTC. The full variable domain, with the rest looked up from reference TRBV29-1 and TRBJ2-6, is SAVISQKPSRDICQRGTSLTIQCQVDSQVTMMFWYRQQPGQSLTLIATANQGSEATYESGFVIDKFPISRPNLTFSTLTVSNMSPEDSSIYLCSARQGVAGANVLTFGAGSRLTVL.

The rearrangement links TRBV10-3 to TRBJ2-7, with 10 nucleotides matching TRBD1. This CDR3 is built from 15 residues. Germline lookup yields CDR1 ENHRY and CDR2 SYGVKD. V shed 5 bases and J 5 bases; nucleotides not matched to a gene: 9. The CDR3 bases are TGTGCCATCAGTTCTCCGGGACAGGGGATCGACGAGCAGTACTTC. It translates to CAISSPGQGIDEQYF.

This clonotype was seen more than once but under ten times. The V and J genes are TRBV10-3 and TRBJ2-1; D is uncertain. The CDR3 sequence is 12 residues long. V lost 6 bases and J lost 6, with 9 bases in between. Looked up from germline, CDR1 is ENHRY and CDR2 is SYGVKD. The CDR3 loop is CAISFSGNEQFF. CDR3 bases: TGTGCCATCAGCTTCTCGGGCAATGAGCAGTTCTTC.

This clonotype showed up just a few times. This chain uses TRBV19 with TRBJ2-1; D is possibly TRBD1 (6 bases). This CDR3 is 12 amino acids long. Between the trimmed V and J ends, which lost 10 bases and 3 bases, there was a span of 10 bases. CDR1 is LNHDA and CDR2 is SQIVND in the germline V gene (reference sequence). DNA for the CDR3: TGTGCCACAAGAGGGGGCTACAATGAGCAGTTCTTC. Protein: CATRGGYNEQFF.

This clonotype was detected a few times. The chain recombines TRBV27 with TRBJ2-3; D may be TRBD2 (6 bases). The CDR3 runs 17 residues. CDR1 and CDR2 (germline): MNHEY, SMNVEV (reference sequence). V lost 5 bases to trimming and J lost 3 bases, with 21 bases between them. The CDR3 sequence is CASSLRGAGYSTDTQYF. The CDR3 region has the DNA TGTGCCAGCAGTCTCCGGGGAGCGGGTTATAGTACAGATACGCAGTATTTT.

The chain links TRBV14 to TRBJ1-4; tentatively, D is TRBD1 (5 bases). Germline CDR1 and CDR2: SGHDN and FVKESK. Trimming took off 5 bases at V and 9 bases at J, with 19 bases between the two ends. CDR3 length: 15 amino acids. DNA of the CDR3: TGTGCCAGCAGCAAGGCAGGGCCTGAGGGGAAAAAACTGTTTTTT. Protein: CASSKAGPEGKKLFF. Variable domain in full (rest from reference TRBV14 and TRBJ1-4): EAGVTQFPSHSVIEKGQTVTLRCDPISGHDNLYWYRRVMGKEIKFLLHFVKESKQDESGMPNNRFLAERTGGTYSTLKVQPAELEDSGVYFCASSKAGPEGKKLFFGSGTQLSVL.

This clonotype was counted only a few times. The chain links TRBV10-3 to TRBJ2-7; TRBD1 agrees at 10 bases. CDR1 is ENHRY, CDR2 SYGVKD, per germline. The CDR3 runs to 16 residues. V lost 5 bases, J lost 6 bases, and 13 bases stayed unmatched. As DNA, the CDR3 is TGTGCCATCAGTCCGACCCGCGGACAGGGGGTGGGCGAGCAGTACTTC. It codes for CAISPTRGQGVGEQYF.

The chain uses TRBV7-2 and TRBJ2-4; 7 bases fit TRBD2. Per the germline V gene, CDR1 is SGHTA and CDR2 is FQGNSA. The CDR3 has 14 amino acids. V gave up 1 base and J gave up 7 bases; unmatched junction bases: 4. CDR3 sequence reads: CASSLDRAGNIQYF. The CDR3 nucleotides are TGTGCCAGCAGCTTAGACAGAGCGGGGAACATTCAGTACTTC.

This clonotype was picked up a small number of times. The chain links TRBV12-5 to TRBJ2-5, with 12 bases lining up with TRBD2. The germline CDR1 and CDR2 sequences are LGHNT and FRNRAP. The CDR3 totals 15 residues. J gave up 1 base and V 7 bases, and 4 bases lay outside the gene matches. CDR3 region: CASASGRAIQETQYF. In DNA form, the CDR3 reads TGTGCTAGTGCTAGCGGGAGGGCGATCCAAGAGACCCAGTACTTC. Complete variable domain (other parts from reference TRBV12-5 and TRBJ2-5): DARVTQTPRHKVTEMGQEVTMRCQPILGHNTVFWYRQTMMQGLELLAYFRNRAPLDDSGMPKDRFSAEMPDATLATLKIQPSEPRDSAVYFCASASGRAIQETQYFGPGTRLLVL.

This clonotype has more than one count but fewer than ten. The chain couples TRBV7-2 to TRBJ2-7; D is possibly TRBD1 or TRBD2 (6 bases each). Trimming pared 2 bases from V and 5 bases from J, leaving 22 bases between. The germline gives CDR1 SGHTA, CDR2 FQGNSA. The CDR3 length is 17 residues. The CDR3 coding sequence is TGTGCCAGCAGCTTATTCGCAGGCGGGACAACCACCCACGAGCAGTACTTC. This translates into CASSLFAGGTTTHEQYF.

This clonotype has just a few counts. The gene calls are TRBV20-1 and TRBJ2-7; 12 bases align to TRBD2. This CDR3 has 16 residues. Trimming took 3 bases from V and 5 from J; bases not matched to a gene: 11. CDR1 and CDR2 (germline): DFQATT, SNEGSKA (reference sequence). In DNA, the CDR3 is TGCAGTGCTAGTGTTCTAGCGGGAGGGCCGGCCCACGAGCAGTACTTC. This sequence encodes CSASVLAGGPAHEQYF.

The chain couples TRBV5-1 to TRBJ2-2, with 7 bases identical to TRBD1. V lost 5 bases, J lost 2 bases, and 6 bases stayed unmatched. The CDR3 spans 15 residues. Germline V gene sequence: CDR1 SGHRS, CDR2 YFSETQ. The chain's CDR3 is CASRSGTDNTGELFF. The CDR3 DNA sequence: TGCGCCAGCAGATCCGGGACAGATAACACCGGGGAGCTGTTTTTT.

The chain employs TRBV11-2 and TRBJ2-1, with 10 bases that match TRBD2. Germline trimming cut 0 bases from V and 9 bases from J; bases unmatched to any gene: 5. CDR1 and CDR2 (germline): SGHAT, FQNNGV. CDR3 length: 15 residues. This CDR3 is CASSLEPSGSGEQFF. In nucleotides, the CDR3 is TGTGCCAGCAGCTTAGAACCTAGCGGGAGTGGTGAGCAGTTCTTC.

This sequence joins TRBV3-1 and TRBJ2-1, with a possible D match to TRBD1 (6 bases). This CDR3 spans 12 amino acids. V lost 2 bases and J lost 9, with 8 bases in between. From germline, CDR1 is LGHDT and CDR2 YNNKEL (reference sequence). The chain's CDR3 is CASSQQGSEQFF. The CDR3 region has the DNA TGTGCCAGCAGCCAACAGGGGTCTGAGCAGTTCTTC.

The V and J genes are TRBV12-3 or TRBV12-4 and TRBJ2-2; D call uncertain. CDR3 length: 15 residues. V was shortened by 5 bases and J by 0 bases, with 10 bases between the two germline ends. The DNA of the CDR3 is TGTGCCAGCAGTCCTCCGGGCCCGAACACCGGGGAGCTGTTTTTT. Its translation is CASSPPGPNTGELFF.

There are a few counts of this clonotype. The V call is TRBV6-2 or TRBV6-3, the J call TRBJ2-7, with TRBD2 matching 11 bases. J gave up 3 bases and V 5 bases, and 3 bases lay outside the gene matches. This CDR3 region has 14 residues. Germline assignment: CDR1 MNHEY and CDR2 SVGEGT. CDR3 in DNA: TGTGCCAGCAGTCCACTAGCGGGGGACTACGAGCAGTACTTC. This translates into CASSPLAGDYEQYF.

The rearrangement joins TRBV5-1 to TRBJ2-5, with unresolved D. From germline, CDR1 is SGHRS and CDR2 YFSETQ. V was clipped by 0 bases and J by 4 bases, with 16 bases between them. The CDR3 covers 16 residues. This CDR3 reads CASSLALRESGETQYF. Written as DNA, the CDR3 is TGCGCCAGCAGCTTGGCCCTCCGAGAATCGGGAGAGACCCAGTACTTC.

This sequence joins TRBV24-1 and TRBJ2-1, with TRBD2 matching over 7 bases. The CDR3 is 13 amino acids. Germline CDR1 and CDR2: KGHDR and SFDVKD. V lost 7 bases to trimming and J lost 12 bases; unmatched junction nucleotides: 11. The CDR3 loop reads CATSPGSSGLQFF. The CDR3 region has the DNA TGTGCCACCAGCCCTGGGTCTAGCGGTTTGCAGTTCTTC.

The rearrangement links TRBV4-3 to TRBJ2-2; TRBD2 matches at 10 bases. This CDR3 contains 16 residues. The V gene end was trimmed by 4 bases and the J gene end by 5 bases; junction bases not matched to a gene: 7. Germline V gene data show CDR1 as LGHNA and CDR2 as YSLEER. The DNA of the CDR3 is TGCGCCAGCAGCCCCTTTAGCGGGAGGTTGACCGGGGAGCTGTTTTTT. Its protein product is CASSPFSGRLTGELFF.

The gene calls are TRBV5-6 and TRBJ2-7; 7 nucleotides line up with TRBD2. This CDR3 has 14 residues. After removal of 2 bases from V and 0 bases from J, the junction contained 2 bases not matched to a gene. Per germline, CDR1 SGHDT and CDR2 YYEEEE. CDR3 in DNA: TGTGCCAGCAGCTTCCGGGACTACTCCTACGAGCAGTACTTC. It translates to CASSFRDYSYEQYF.